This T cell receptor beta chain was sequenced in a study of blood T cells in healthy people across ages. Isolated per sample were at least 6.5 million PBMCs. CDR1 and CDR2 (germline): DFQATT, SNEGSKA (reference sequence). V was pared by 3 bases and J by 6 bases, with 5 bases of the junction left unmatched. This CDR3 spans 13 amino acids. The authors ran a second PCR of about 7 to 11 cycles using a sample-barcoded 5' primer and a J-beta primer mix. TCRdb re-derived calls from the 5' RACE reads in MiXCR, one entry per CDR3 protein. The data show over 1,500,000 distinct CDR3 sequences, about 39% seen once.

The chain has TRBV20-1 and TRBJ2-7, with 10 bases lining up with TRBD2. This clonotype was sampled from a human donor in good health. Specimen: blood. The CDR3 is CSASGRTSGEQYF. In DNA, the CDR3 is TGCAGTGCTAGTGGACGGACTAGCGGCGAGCAGTACTTC.